This section outlines one T cell receptor beta chain sequence together with its context. Its antigen target is currently unknown. Base qualities were left out, and no much larger clone turns up one base away. Library method: the immunoSEQ multiplex PCR assay. The clones in this table, taken by TCRdb from immuneACCESS, are in-frame only. Not every clone is retained; where verified, under half of the shortfall comes from an unresolved V gene, and the cause of the rest is unknown. This sample holds about 59,000 clones; roughly 90% were observed only once. The top ten clonotypes cover roughly 1.5% of the sample. Unmatched junction bases come to 7, with V trimmed by 2 bases and J by 1 base. Per the germline V gene (reference sequence), LNHDA is the CDR1 and SQIVND is the CDR2. From its cysteine to its phenylalanine, the CDR3 spans 17 amino acids. Only the CDR3 DNA stays, 51 bases, in frame from base 1. The data belong to a study of control samples from healthy donors and cancer patients (dated by TCRdb to 2018 to 2021).

The rearrangement combines TRBV19 with TRBJ2-5, with 10 junctional bases fitting TRBD1. The specimen was PBMCs. The TCR comes from a middle-aged man with colorectal cancer. Here the CDR3 is given as CASSISTGTGVQETQYF. The sequence in DNA is TGTGCCAGTAGTATAAGCACCGGGACAGGGGTCCAAGAGACCCAGTACTTC.